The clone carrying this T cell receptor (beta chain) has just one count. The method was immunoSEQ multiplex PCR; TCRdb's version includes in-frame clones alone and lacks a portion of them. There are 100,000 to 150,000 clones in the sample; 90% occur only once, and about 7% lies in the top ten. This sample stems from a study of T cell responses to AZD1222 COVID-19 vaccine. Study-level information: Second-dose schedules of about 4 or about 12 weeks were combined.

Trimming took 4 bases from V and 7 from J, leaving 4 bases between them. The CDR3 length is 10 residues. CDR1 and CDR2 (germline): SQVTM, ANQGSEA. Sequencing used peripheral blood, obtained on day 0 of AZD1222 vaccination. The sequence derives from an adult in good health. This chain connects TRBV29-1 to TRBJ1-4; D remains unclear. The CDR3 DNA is TGCAGCGTTGGGGGTGAAAAACTGTTTTTT. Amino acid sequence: CSVGGEKLFF.